The rows below give T cell receptor beta chains drawn from one sample of a study of long-term antiretroviral therapy in people with HIV. The assay was immunoSEQ multiplex PCR, and TCRdb's table has in-frame clones only and misses some. Of about 25,000 clones listed, 75% to 85% were seen once; the top ten hold 4.5% to 5.5%. The material sequenced was unsorted PBMCs, taken 0.5 years after starting antiretroviral therapy. The origin of the receptors is a woman in her thirties or forties with HIV. CDR3s leave out the opening cysteine and the closing phenylalanine or tryptophan. The D gene is left open where the match is weak.

j_gene	v_gene	d_gene	CDR3aa
TRBJ2-3	TRBV11-2	TRBD2	ASSLAASGTSTDTQY
TRBJ1-3	TRBV7-9	-	ASSLEAGAGNTIY
TRBJ1-4	TRBV6-1	TRBD1	ASSESTGANEKLF
TRBJ2-5	TRBV27	TRBD1	ASSLYELGQGRAQY
TRBJ1-1	TRBV5-5	-	ASSLSLGAGNTEAF
TRBJ2-7	TRBV28	TRBD1	ASSPMTGKYEQY
TRBJ2-7	TRBV28	TRBD1	ASSFLTGYEQY
TRBJ2-2	TRBV5-4	-	ASSLDSLNTGELF
TRBJ2-7	TRBV5-6	-	ASSQPRGYEQY
TRBJ1-6	TRBV9	-	ASSRMADSPLH
TRBJ1-1	TRBV5-4	-	ASEVNNGANTEAF
TRBJ1-2	TRBV30	-	AWAYFPPYGYT
TRBJ1-2	TRBV29-1	TRBD1	SVEGRGQTFYT